Listed here are 29 T cell receptor beta chains from one sample, sequenced in a study of blood T cell repertoires in COVID-19. Profiled with immunoSEQ multiplex PCR; TCRdb holds only in-frame clones, not every one. The profile covers more than 150,000 clones, with approximately 80% appearing a single time and 0.5% to 0.65% taken by the ten largest. Sequencing was done on a sample of peripheral blood. The receptors stem from a man in his 60s with acute or convalescent COVID-19.

V gene TRBV18 combines with J gene TRBJ2-7; D is undetermined. There are 13 residues in the CDR3. The germline gives CDR1 KGHSH, CDR2 LQKENI. Trimming shortened V by 6 bases and J by 4 bases, and 13 bases separated the two germline ends. The CDR3 DNA reads as TGTGCCAGCTCGCGATCGGAGAAGTACGAGCAGTACTTC. Residues: CASSRSEKYEQYF.

The V call is TRBV15, the J call TRBJ1-2; weak D call: TRBD1 (6 bases). The V gene's germline CDR1 is LNHNV and CDR2 YYDKDF (reference sequence). This CDR3 has 12 residues. V was trimmed by 4 bases and J by 4 bases, leaving 7 bases between them. The CDR3 sequence: CATSKDSYGYTF. CDR3 DNA sequence: TGTGCCACCAGCAAGGACAGCTATGGCTACACCTTC. Supplemented by reference TRBV15 and TRBJ1-2, the full variable domain reads DAMVIQNPRYQVTQFGKPVTLSCSQTLNHNVMYWYQQKSSQAPKLLFHYYDKDFNNEADTPDNFQSRRPNTSFCFLDIRSPGLGDTAMYLCATSKDSYGYTFGSGTRLTVV.

V usage is TRBV10-3 and J usage is TRBJ1-2, with TRBD1 as a possible D gene (5 bases). Germline V gene sequence: CDR1 ENHRY, CDR2 SYGVKD. The CDR3 contains 11 residues. V was cut by 10 bases and J by 7 bases, with 13 bases left in between. This chain's CDR3 is CATKGMAGYTF. The CDR3 coding sequence is TGTGCCACCAAGGGGATGGCTGGCTACACCTTC.

The chain uses TRBV14 and TRBJ1-6; TRBD1 matches at 8 bases. V shed 5 bases, J shed 9 bases, and the junction held 9 bases outside the gene matches. The length of the CDR3 is 15 residues. Per germline, CDR1 SGHDN and CDR2 FVKESK. CDR3 protein: CASSTRTGLSSPLHF. CDR3 DNA sequence: TGTGCCAGCAGCACCCGGACAGGGTTGAGTTCACCCCTCCACTTT.

The chain carries TRBV3-1 (or the pseudogene TRBV3-2) and TRBJ2-7; 13 bases are shared with TRBD2. Trimming took 4 bases from V and 6 from J; bases not matched to a gene: 6. The CDR3 has 15 residues. CDR1 and CDR2 from the germline V gene are LGHDT and YNNKEL (reference sequence). CDR3 DNA: TGTGCCAGCAGCCTGACTAGCGGGAGGACCCGCGAGCAGTACTTC. Translation gives CASSLTSGRTREQYF.

The count of this clone is one. The chain recombines TRBV6-2 or TRBV6-3 with TRBJ2-7; 9 bases map to TRBD1. Germline V CDR1 and CDR2: MNHEY, SVGEGT. V dropped 0 bases and J dropped 4; count of bases not matched to a gene: 10. This CDR3 has 17 amino acids. This CDR3 is CASSYSWLLDRGYEQYF. Here the CDR3 DNA reads TGTGCCAGCAGTTACTCTTGGTTACTCGACAGGGGGTACGAGCAGTACTTC.

V usage is TRBV4-2 and J usage is TRBJ2-1; the match to TRBD2 covers 9 bases. The junction had 11 bases not matched to a gene; V was cut back by 3 bases and J by 8 bases. Germline V gives CDR1 LGHNA, CDR2 YNFKEQ. The CDR3 is made up of 16 amino acids. The CDR3 DNA sequence: TGTGCCAGCAGCCACGAAACGGCTAGCGGGAAGGATGAGCAGTTCTTC. It translates to CASSHETASGKDEQFF.

In this sample, this clone turned up once. V gene TRBV28 combines with J gene TRBJ2-5, with 12 positions matching TRBD2. The germline V gene encodes CDR1 MDHEN and CDR2 SYDVKM. Unmatched junction bases numbered 6, after V lost 2 bases and J lost 5 bases. The CDR3 is made up of 16 amino acids. The CDR3 nucleotides read TGTGCCAGCAGTTTACTAGCGGGAGGGCTAGTGGAGACCCAGTACTTC. This gives the protein CASSLLAGGLVETQYF.

J is TRBJ2-3 and V is TRBV30, with TRBD2 as a possible D gene (6 bases). Germline V gene data show CDR1 as GTSNPN and CDR2 as SVGIG (reference sequence). Trimming removed 4 bases at V and 2 bases at J, with 13 bases between. CDR3 length: 14 amino acids. The CDR3 here is CAWKMEGHTDTQYF. DNA of the CDR3: TGTGCCTGGAAAATGGAGGGGCACACAGATACGCAGTATTTT.

The chain carries TRBV28 and TRBJ2-7; unclear D gene. V lost 4 bases, J lost 3 bases, and 13 bases lay in between. Germline V CDR1 and CDR2: MDHEN, SYDVKM. This CDR3 is built from 14 residues. CDR3 in DNA: TGTGCCAGCAGTTCCCTCCAGCGTAACTACGAGCAGTACTTC. Amino acids: CASSSLQRNYEQYF. The full variable domain, rest sourced from reference TRBV28 and TRBJ2-7, is DVKVTQSSRYLVKRTGEKVFLECVQDMDHENMFWYRQDPGLGLRLIYFSYDVKMKEKGDIPEGYSVSREKKERFSLILESASTNQTSMYLCASSSLQRNYEQYFGPGTRLTVT.

The chain links TRBV6-5 to TRBJ2-7; 10 nucleotides align to TRBD2. CDR3 size: 14 residues. Germline V CDR1 and CDR2: MNHEY, SVGAGI. Trimming took 4 bases from V and 2 from J; bases not matched to a gene: 2. Written as DNA, the CDR3 is TGTGCCAGCAGTTCTCTAGCGGGGGCCTACGAGCAGTACTTC. Translation: CASSSLAGAYEQYF.

The chain uses TRBV5-1 and TRBJ1-6; maybe TRBD1 (5 bases). This CDR3 has 14 amino acids. V lost 4 bases and J lost 7, with 12 bases in between. The germline gives CDR1 SGHRS, CDR2 YFSETQ. The CDR3 DNA is TGCGCCAGCAGCAGGCGGGACCCCAATTCACCCCTCCACTTT. Translating it yields CASSRRDPNSPLHF.

In this sample, this clone turned up once. V gene TRBV5-6 combines with J gene TRBJ2-7, with D hard to call. The CDR3 spans 13 residues. CDR1 is SGHDT, CDR2 YYEEEE, per germline. Trimming took 4 bases from V and 3 from J, leaving 11 bases between them. The CDR3 loop is CASSTEIHYEQYF. The DNA of the CDR3 is TGTGCCAGCAGCACCGAGATCCACTACGAGCAGTACTTC.

This chain joins TRBV7-8 and TRBJ2-1; 9 nucleotides align to TRBD1. This CDR3 spans 15 amino acids. The V gene end was trimmed by 8 bases and the J gene end by 6 bases; junction bases not matched to a gene: 11. Germline assignment: CDR1 SGHVS and CDR2 FQNEAQ. The DNA for the CDR3 is TGTGCCAGCGGCCGAGCGGGACAGGGAGCCAATGAGCAGTTCTTC. Amino acids: CASGRAGQGANEQFF.

This chain joins TRBV7-2 and TRBJ1-2; D is perhaps TRBD1 (6 bases). The CDR3 consists of 18 residues. Trimming cost V 3 bases and J 2 bases, with 22 bases left between them. Germline V lookup: CDR1 SGHTA, CDR2 FQGNSA. CDR3 nucleotide sequence: TGTGCCAGCAGCTTGCGAGGGGGTCAGCGGACTGCGAACTATGGCTACACCTTC. Protein product: CASSLRGGQRTANYGYTF.

This clone was seen once. The chain employs TRBV7-9 and TRBJ2-7; a possible D gene is TRBD2 (7 bases). This CDR3 is 15 amino acids long. Looked up from germline, CDR1 is SEHNR and CDR2 is FQNEAQ (reference sequence). V was clipped by 2 bases and J by 2 bases, with 13 bases between them. Here the CDR3 reads CASSLRAGAAYEQYF. CDR3 nucleotides: TGTGCCAGCAGCTTAAGGGCGGGGGCGGCCTACGAGCAGTACTTC.

This chain joins TRBV18 and TRBJ2-7; no reliable D call. Trimming took 6 bases from V and 7 from J, leaving 16 bases between them. The germline gives CDR1 KGHSH, CDR2 LQKENI. The CDR3 sequence is 13 residues long. The CDR3 here is CASSPSRALEQYF. The CDR3 bases are TGTGCCAGCTCGCCTTCGCGCGCCCTGGAGCAGTACTTC.

J is TRBJ2-1 and V is TRBV7-2; 11 bases map to TRBD1. In germline, CDR1 is SGHTA, CDR2 FQGNSA. This CDR3 comprises 14 residues. With V trimmed by 5 bases and J by 9 bases, 6 bases remained unmatched. This CDR3 is CASSPRDRGVEQFF. The CDR3 nucleotides read TGTGCCAGCAGCCCCCGGGACAGGGGGGTTGAGCAGTTCTTC.

This clone showed up just a few times. J is TRBJ1-1 and V is TRBV3-1 (or the pseudogene TRBV3-2); 12 nucleotides line up with TRBD1. Germline V CDR1 and CDR2: LGHDT, YNNKEL (reference sequence). This CDR3 has 16 residues. V lost 0 bases and J lost 6; bases outside the gene matches: 5. CDR3 protein: CASSQDGTGGLAEAFF. The DNA for the CDR3 is TGTGCCAGCAGCCAAGATGGGACAGGGGGCTTGGCTGAAGCTTTCTTT.

The chain carries TRBV6-2 or TRBV6-3 and TRBJ2-1; 13 nucleotides align to TRBD2. The V and J ends lost 6 bases and 2 bases, in that order; junction bases with no gene match: 4. Per germline, CDR1 MNHEY and CDR2 SVGEGT. This CDR3 contains 16 residues. CDR3 nucleotide sequence: TGTGCCAGCAGCGGACTAGCGGGGGAAACCTACAATGAGCAGTTCTTC. Protein: CASSGLAGETYNEQFF.

V is TRBV5-1 and J is TRBJ2-6; D is uncertain. This CDR3 region has 14 residues. The V and J ends lost 6 bases and 0 bases respectively, with 7 bases between them. The germline V gene encodes CDR1 SGHRS and CDR2 YFSETQ. The CDR3 loop reads CASNIDSGANVLTF. CDR3 DNA: TGCGCCAGCAACATCGACTCTGGGGCCAACGTCCTGACTTTC.

This sequence joins TRBV2 and TRBJ1-1, with unresolved D. There are 16 residues in the CDR3. Per the germline V gene, CDR1 is SNHLY and CDR2 is FYNNEI. Between the trimmed V and J ends, which lost 8 bases and 4 bases, there was a span of 23 bases. The CDR3 coding sequence is TGTGCCAGCCGTAGGTCCCCGGGGTCGGAAAGCACTGAAGCTTTCTTT. This gives the protein CASRRSPGSESTEAFF.

This clone occurred once. This chain joins TRBV25-1 and TRBJ1-2, with 9 bases that match TRBD1. The CDR3 totals 17 residues. Unmatched junction bases numbered 13, after V lost 1 base and J lost 7 bases. CDR1 is MGHDK, CDR2 SYGVNS, per germline. The CDR3 reads CASSELSGTGFGGGYTF. CDR3 sequence (DNA): TGTGCCAGCAGTGAATTATCCGGGACAGGGTTCGGCGGTGGCTACACCTTC.

This clone occurred once. V and J are TRBV6-5 and TRBJ1-5; 8 bases are shared with TRBD1. CDR1 and CDR2 from the germline V gene are MNHEY and SVGAGI. This CDR3 is 15 amino acids long. With V trimmed by 6 bases and J by 1 base, 5 bases remained unmatched. DNA of the CDR3: TGTGCCAGCAGGCCGACAGGGGAAAGCAATCAGCCCCAGCATTTT. It yields the protein CASRPTGESNQPQHF.

The chain combines TRBV4-3 with TRBJ1-3; D remains ambiguous. Germline lookup yields CDR1 LGHNA and CDR2 YSLEER. The CDR3 has 16 amino acids. Trimming shortened V by 0 bases and J by 0 bases, and 9 bases separated the two germline ends. The CDR3 spells CASSQDVGSSGNTIYF. CDR3 bases: TGCGCCAGCAGCCAAGATGTCGGGAGCTCTGGAAACACCATATATTTT.

The V call is TRBV6-1, the J call TRBJ1-3; no firm D call. Germline V lookup: CDR1 MNHNS, CDR2 SASEGT. The V end was cut by 2 bases, the J end by 6 bases, with 8 bases between. The length of the CDR3 is 13 residues. The CDR3 spells CASSEQDLNTIYF. CDR3 DNA sequence: TGTGCCAGCAGTGAACAGGACTTAAACACCATATATTTT.

There are a few counts of this clone. The genes are TRBV5-1 and TRBJ1-3, with a tentative D call TRBD1 (5 bases). The CDR3 is 13 residues long. Germline loops: CDR1 SGHRS, CDR2 YFSETQ. Trimming left V 0 bases short and J 4 bases short, with 5 bases between. In DNA form, the CDR3 reads TGCGCCAGCAGCTTGGGACAGGGAAACACCATATATTTT. Residues: CASSLGQGNTIYF.

The gene calls are TRBV12-3 or TRBV12-4 and TRBJ1-5, with D perhaps TRBD1 (5 bases). The CDR3 runs to 13 residues. V gave up 10 bases and J gave up 7 bases, with 17 bases separating them. CDR3 coding DNA: TGTGCCACGCTTTTCGGGGGGGGACAGCCCCAGCATTTT. Protein: CATLFGGGQPQHF.

The chain joins TRBV6-2 or TRBV6-3 to TRBJ2-1; 7 bases agree with TRBD1. J was trimmed by 8 bases and V by 6 bases; bases with no gene match: 4. This CDR3 is 12 amino acids long. Per the germline V gene, CDR1 is MNHEY and CDR2 is SVGEGT. The CDR3: CASSPQGDEQFF. The DNA for the CDR3 is TGTGCCAGCAGCCCGCAGGGGGATGAGCAGTTCTTC.